The present T cell receptor (beta chain) was sequenced within a study of shared clonotypes between healthy human individuals. Assay used: immunoSEQ multiplex PCR; TCRdb lists only in-frame clones, some missing. This table holds more than 900,000 clones, about 80% found once. The V end lost 6 bases, the J end lost 8 bases, and 18 bases lay between the germline ends. CDR1 and CDR2 from the germline V gene are SGHRS and YFSETQ. This CDR3 comprises 14 residues. The sample taken for sequencing was memory CD4+ T cells from PBMCs. Subset specified: CD45RA-negative fraction. The TCR comes from a man in his late teens or twenties in good health. Some clones in this sample may be carry-over from other donors' samples. V gene TRBV5-1 combines with J gene TRBJ2-1, with D perhaps assigned TRBD1 or TRBD2 (6 bases each). CDR3 loop: CASNISPGGDEQFF. The CDR3 DNA follows: TGCGCCAGCAACATCTCGCCCGGGGGCGATGAGCAGTTCTTC.